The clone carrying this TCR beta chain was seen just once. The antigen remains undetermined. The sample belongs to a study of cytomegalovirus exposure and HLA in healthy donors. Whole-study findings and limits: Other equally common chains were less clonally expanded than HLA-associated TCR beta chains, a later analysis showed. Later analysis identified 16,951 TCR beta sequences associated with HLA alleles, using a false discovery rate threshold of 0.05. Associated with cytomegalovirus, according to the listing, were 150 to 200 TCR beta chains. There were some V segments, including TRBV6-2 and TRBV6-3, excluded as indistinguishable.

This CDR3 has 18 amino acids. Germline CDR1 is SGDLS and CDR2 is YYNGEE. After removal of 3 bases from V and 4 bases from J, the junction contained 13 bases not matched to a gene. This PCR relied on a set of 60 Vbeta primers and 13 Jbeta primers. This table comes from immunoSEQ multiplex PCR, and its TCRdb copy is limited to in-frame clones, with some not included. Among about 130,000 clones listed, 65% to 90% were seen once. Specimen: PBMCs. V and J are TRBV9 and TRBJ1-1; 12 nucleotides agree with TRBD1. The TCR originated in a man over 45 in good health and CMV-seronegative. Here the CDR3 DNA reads TGTGCCAGCAGCGAGGGGGCCGGGACAGGGGGCTGGGGCACTGAAGCTTTCTTT. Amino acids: CASSEGAGTGGWGTEAFF.